The rows below give T cell receptor beta chains drawn from one sample of a study of OX40 agonist ivuxolimab in advanced cancers. Data came from immunoSEQ multiplex PCR; TCRdb stores just in-frame clones and leaves some out. The table shows 90,000 or so clones, with 87% occurring only once. The sample consisted of CD4+ or CD8+ T cells sorted from blood, taken in a trial of the OX40 agonist ivuxolimab. The receptors stem from an adult with an advanced solid tumor such as melanoma, head and neck, liver or kidney cancer. Each CDR3 is given with its conserved first and last residue. A D gene is named only where the DNA matches it firmly. Clone size is given for some rows only: seen once, a few or many times, or a class if the clone is expanded.

v_call	clone_size	j_call	d_call	cdr3_aa	cdr3_nt
TRBV2	.	TRBJ1-2	.	CASSDGQDYGYTF	TGTGCCAGCAGTGACGGTCAGGACTATGGCTACACCTTC
TRBV20-1	.	TRBJ1-2	.	CSAAEVGYTF	TGCAGTGCCGCGGAGGTTGGCTACACCTTC
TRBV23-1	.	TRBJ1-1	TRBD1	CASSHYRDRVNTEAFF	TGCGCCAGCAGTCATTACCGGGACAGGGTGAACACTGAAGCTTTCTTT
TRBV5-1	.	TRBJ2-7	.	CASSLLDSSYEQYF	TGCGCCAGCAGCTTGCTTGACAGCTCCTACGAGCAGTACTTC
TRBV5-1	.	TRBJ2-1	TRBD1	CASSLGQGRYNEQFF	TGCGCCAGCAGCCTAGGACAGGGACGTTACAATGAGCAGTTCTTC
TRBV18	.	TRBJ2-4	.	CASSPPQTPSKNIQYF	TGTGCCAGCTCACCACCGCAGACACCTTCCAAAAACATTCAGTACTTC
TRBV5-1	.	TRBJ1-1	TRBD1	CASSIRDRASGEAFF	TGCGCCAGCAGCATCCGGGACAGGGCGTCTGGTGAAGCTTTCTTT
TRBV9	.	TRBJ2-3	.	CASSVRGGGTDTQYF	TGTGCCAGCAGCGTACGAGGTGGGGGGACAGATACGCAGTATTTT
TRBV5-6	.	TRBJ1-1	TRBD1	CASSSRDSNTEAFF	TGTGCCAGCAGCTCCCGGGACAGTAACACTGAAGCTTTCTTT
TRBV7-2	.	TRBJ2-4	.	CASSPRLAKNIQYF	TGTGCCAGCAGCCCCAGGCTAGCCAAAAACATTCAGTACTTC
TRBV11-3	few	TRBJ2-2	.	CASSFLSDTGELFF	TGTGCCAGCAGCTTCCTTAGCGACACCGGGGAGCTGTTTTTT
TRBV5-1	.	TRBJ1-4	.	CASSKEATNEKLFF	TGCGCCAGCAGCAAGGAGGCAACTAATGAAAAACTGTTTTTT
TRBV5-5	once	TRBJ2-3	TRBD1	CASSDFRTGNTDTQYF	TGTGCCAGCAGCGATTTTAGGACAGGAAACACAGATACGCAGTATTTT
TRBV5-6	few	TRBJ1-5	TRBD1	CASSLTTGNQPQHF	TGTGCCAGCAGCTTGACGACAGGGAATCAGCCCCAGCATTTT
TRBV7-6	.	TRBJ2-7	.	CASSLPGGEQYF	TGTGCCAGCAGCCTGCCCGGAGGGGAGCAGTACTTC
TRBV7-2	.	TRBJ2-1	TRBD1	CASNPDRGWGNEQFF	TGTGCCAGCAACCCCGACAGGGGATGGGGCAATGAGCAGTTCTTC
TRBV7-2	.	TRBJ2-2	.	CASSWTVVSNTGELFF	TGTGCCAGCAGTTGGACAGTGGTTTCGAACACCGGGGAGCTGTTTTTT
TRBV7-2	.	TRBJ2-3	.	CASSLGAYYTDTQYF	TGTGCCAGCAGCTTAGGGGCCTATTACACAGATACGCAGTATTTT
TRBV7-3	.	TRBJ1-1	TRBD1	CASSRRGRDTEAFF	TGTGCCAGCAGCCGCAGGGGGCGCGACACTGAAGCTTTCTTT
TRBV6-4	.	TRBJ2-2	.	CASSDPREVGTGELFF	TGTGCCAGCAGTGACCCCAGGGAAGTCGGCACCGGGGAGCTGTTTTTT
TRBV19	.	TRBJ2-3	TRBD1	CASSTHRPGDRGYTDTQYF	TGTGCCAGTAGTACTCACCGGCCCGGGGACAGGGGATACACAGATACGCAGTATTTT
TRBV4-1	.	TRBJ1-4	TRBD1	CASSRRTGGIGTNEKLFF	TGCGCCAGCAGCCGACGGACAGGGGGTATTGGAACTAATGAAAAACTGTTTTTT
TRBV12-5	.	TRBJ2-7	.	CASGLSYVTYEQYF	TGTGCTAGTGGTTTGTCCTATGTCACCTACGAGCAGTACTTC
TRBV12-5	.	TRBJ2-2	TRBD2	CASGSGLAGTGELFF	TGTGCTAGTGGTTCGGGACTAGCGGGGACTGGGGAGCTGTTTTTT
TRBV2	once	TRBJ1-6	TRBD1	CASSQGTGGNSPLHF	TGTGCCAGCAGTCAAGGGACAGGGGGGAATTCACCCCTCCACTTT
TRBV9	.	TRBJ2-7	TRBD1	CASSSRDRVHEQYF	TGTGCCAGCAGCTCCCGGGACAGGGTCCACGAGCAGTACTTC
TRBV19	.	TRBJ2-7	TRBD2	CASSPRGRRPSGGADEQYF	TGTGCCAGTTCACCCAGGGGGCGTAGGCCTAGCGGGGGGGCCGACGAGCAGTACTTC
TRBV5-4	.	TRBJ2-3	TRBD2	CASSSGTSDTDTQYF	TGTGCCAGCAGCTCCGGGACTAGCGACACAGATACGCAGTATTTT
TRBV18	.	TRBJ2-2	TRBD1	CASSPTGVRTGELFF	TGTGCCAGCTCACCGACAGGGGTCCGCACCGGGGAGCTGTTTTTT
TRBV5-1	.	TRBJ2-3	.	CASSLVKGGGDTQYF	TGCGCCAGCAGCTTGGTAAAGGGAGGGGGAGATACGCAGTATTTT
TRBV7-2	.	TRBJ1-2	.	CASSLSGVNGYTF	TGTGCCAGCAGCTTGAGCGGGGTAAATGGCTACACCTTC
TRBV5-4	once	TRBJ2-7	.	CASSPGTPNSYEQYF	TGTGCCAGCAGCCCCGGGACACCCAACTCCTACGAGCAGTACTTC
TRBV2	.	TRBJ2-7	TRBD2	CASRSGGYEKYF	TGTGCCAGTCGTAGCGGGGGGTACGAGAAGTACTTC
TRBV5-6	once	TRBJ2-7	TRBD1	CASSSDRGAYEQYF	TGTGCCAGCAGCTCAGACAGGGGGGCCTACGAGCAGTACTTC
TRBV7-2	.	TRBJ1-1	.	CASSLEAGVVPEAFF	TGTGCCAGCAGCTTAGAGGCAGGGGTAGTCCCTGAAGCTTTCTTT
TRBV19	few	TRBJ1-5	.	CASSQRQRQPQHF	TGTGCCAGTAGTCAGAGGCAGAGGCAGCCCCAGCATTTT
TRBV5-4	.	TRBJ1-4	.	CASSLGGAGEEKLFF	TGTGCCAGCAGCTTGGGTGGTGCTGGGGAAGAAAAACTGTTTTTT
TRBV19	.	TRBJ2-5	.	CASSILGQGSETQYF	TGTGCCAGTAGTATTTTAGGCCAGGGGTCAGAGACCCAGTACTTC
TRBV29-1	.	TRBJ1-1	.	CSASWGRNTEAFF	TGCAGCGCTTCCTGGGGGCGGAACACTGAAGCTTTCTTT
TRBV2	.	TRBJ1-1	TRBD1	CASSRQGTEAFF	TGTGCCAGCAGCCGACAGGGCACTGAAGCTTTCTTT
TRBV4-1	few	TRBJ2-5	.	CASSQEGRSETQYF	TGCGCCAGCAGCCAAGAAGGCAGGTCCGAGACCCAGTACTTC
TRBV11-2	.	TRBJ2-5	.	CASSLDHGRGAVGHRTQYF	TGTGCCAGCAGCTTAGATCACGGACGGGGGGCGGTGGGTCATAGGACCCAGTACTTC
TRBV23-1	once	TRBJ2-7	.	CATPPSAGIFTYEQYF	TGCGCCACCCCACCCAGTGCCGGCATATTTACCTACGAGCAGTACTTC
TRBV18	.	TRBJ2-7	.	CASSPPTGLGEQYF	TGTGCCAGCTCACCACCTACAGGGTTGGGGGAGCAGTACTTC
TRBV19	.	TRBJ1-5	TRBD1	CASSSTGANQPQHF	TGTGCCAGTAGTTCTACAGGGGCCAATCAGCCCCAGCATTTT
TRBV27	.	TRBJ1-1	TRBD1	CASKSPGGSNTEAFF	TGTGCCAGCAAATCCCCAGGGGGATCGAACACTGAAGCTTTCTTT
TRBV25-1	.	TRBJ1-2	.	CASSEAANYGYTF	TGTGCCAGCAGTGAGGCAGCTAACTATGGCTACACCTTC
TRBV11-2	.	TRBJ2-2	.	CASSFPGELFF	TGTGCCAGCAGCTTTCCCGGGGAGCTGTTTTTT
TRBV19	.	TRBJ2-6	.	CASSNSHISGANVLTF	TGTGCCAGTAGTAACAGCCATATCTCTGGGGCCAACGTCCTGACTTTC